In this sample, the clone carrying this T cell receptor (beta chain) turned up once. Its antigen is currently unknown. Using immunoSEQ multiplex PCR, the repertoire was profiled, and TCRdb retains in-frame clones only, with some absent. The sample includes around 79,000 clones, around 90% of them seen just once. The data derive from a study of OX40 agonist ivuxolimab in advanced cancers. Overall study findings and caveats: Low clonal expansion, among the lowest seen, marked partial responders at 0.1-3.0 mg/kg.

CDR1 SGHNT and CDR2 YENEEA come from the germline V gene. The V end lost 5 bases, the J end lost 6 bases, and 17 bases lay between the germline ends. This CDR3 contains 15 residues. The sequence was obtained from an adult with an advanced solid tumor such as melanoma, head and neck, liver or kidney cancer. The chain uses TRBV11-3 and TRBJ2-1; TRBD1 might be the D (6 bases). Sequenced here: CD4+ or CD8+ T cells sorted from blood, sampled in a trial of the OX40 agonist ivuxolimab. The CDR3 DNA is TGTGCCAGCAGCCCCCGGCAGGGGTTGCTCAATGAGCAGTTCTTC. Residues: CASSPRQGLLNEQFF.